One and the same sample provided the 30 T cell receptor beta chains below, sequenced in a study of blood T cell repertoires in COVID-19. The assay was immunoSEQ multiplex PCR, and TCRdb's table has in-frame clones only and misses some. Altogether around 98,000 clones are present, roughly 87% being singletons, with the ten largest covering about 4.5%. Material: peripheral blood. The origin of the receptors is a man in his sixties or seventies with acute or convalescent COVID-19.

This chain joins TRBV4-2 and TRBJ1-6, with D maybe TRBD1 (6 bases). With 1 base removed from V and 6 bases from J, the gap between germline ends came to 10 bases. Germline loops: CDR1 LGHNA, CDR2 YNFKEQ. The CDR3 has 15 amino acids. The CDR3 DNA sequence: TGTGCCAGCAGCCAAGGAGGGGGATCTAATTCACCCCTCCACTTT. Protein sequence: CASSQGGGSNSPLHF.

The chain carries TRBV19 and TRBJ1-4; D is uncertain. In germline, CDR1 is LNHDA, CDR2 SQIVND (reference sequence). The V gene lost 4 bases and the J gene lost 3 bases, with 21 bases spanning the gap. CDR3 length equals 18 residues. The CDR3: CASSTFQDLLLANEKLFF. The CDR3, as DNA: TGTGCCAGTAGTACATTCCAGGATCTGCTTTTGGCTAATGAAAAACTGTTTTTT.

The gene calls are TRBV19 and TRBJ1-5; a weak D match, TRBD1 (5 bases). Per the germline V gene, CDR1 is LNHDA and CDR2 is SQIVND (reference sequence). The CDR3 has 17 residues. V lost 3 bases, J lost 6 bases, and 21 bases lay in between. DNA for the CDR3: TGTGCCAGTAGTATTTTTTCGGGGGAGAGGTTCGCTCAGCCCCAGCATTTT. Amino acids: CASSIFSGERFAQPQHF.

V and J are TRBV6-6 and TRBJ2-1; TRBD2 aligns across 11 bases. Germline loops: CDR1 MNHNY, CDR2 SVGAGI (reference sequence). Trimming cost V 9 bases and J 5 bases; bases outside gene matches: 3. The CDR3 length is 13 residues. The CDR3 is CASTSGGNNEQFF. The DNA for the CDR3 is TGTGCCAGTACTAGCGGGGGAAACAATGAGCAGTTCTTC.

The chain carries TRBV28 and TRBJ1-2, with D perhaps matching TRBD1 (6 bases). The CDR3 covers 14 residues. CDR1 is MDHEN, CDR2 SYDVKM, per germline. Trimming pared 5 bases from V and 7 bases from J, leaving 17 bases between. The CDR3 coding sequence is TGTGCCAGCAGTCAAGGGGGGGACTCAGGTGGCTACACCTTC. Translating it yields CASSQGGDSGGYTF.

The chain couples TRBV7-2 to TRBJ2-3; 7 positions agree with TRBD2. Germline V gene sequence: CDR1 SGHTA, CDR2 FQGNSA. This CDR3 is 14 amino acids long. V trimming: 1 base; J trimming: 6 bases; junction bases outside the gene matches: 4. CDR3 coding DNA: TGTGCCAGCAGCTTAGGACTAGCATTCGATACGCAGTATTTT. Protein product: CASSLGLAFDTQYF.

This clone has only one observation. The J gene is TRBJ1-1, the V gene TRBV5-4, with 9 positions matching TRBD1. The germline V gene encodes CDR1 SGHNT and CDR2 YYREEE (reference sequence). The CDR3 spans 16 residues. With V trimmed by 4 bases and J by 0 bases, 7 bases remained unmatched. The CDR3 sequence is CASSEGTGRLNTEAFF. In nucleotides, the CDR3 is TGTGCCAGCAGCGAGGGGACAGGGAGGCTGAACACTGAAGCTTTCTTT.

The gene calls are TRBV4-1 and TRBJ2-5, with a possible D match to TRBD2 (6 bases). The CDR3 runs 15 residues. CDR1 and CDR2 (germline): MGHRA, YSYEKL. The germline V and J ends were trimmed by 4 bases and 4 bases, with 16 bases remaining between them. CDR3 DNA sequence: TGCGCCAGCAGCCCCGGGAATAGCGGAATAGAGACCCAGTACTTC. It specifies CASSPGNSGIETQYF.

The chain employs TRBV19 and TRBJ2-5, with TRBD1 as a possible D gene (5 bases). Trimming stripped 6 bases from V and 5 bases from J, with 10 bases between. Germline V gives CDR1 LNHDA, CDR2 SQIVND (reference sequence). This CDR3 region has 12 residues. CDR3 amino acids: CASSQGGETQYF. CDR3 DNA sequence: TGTGCCAGTAGCCAGGGTGGGGAGACCCAGTACTTC.

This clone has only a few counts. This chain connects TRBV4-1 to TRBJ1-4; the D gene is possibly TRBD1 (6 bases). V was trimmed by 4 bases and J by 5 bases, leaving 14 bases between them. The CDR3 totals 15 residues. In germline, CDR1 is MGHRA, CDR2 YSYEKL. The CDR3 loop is CASSRETGGNEKLFF. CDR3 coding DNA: TGCGCCAGCAGCCGAGAGACAGGTGGCAATGAAAAACTGTTTTTT.

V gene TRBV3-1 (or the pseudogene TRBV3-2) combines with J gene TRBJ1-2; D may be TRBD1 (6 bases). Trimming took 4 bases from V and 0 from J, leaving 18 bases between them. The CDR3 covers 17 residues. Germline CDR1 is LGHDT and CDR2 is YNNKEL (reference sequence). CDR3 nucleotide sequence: TGTGCCAGCAGCCTCCGGACAGCATCAAGAGCTAACTATGGCTACACCTTC. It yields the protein CASSLRTASRANYGYTF.

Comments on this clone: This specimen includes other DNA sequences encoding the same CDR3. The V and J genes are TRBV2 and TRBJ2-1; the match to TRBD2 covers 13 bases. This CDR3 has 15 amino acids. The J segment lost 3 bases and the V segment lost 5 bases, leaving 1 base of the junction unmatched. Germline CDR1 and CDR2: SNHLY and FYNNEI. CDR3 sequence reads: CASSRLAGGYNEQFF. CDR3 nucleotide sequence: TGTGCCAGCAGTCGACTAGCGGGGGGCTACAATGAGCAGTTCTTC.

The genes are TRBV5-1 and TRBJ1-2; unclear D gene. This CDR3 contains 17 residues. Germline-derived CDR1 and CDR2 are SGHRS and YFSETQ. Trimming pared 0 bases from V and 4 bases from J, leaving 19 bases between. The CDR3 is CASSLGMGSLSPYGYTF. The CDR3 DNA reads TGCGCCAGCAGCTTGGGGATGGGCAGCCTTTCCCCCTATGGCTACACCTTC. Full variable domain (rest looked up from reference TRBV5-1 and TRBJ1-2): KAGVTQTPRYLIKTRGQQVTLSCSPISGHRSVSWYQQTPGQGLQFLFEYFSETQRNKGNFPGRFSGRQFSNSRSEMNVSTLELGDSALYLCASSLGMGSLSPYGYTFGSGTRLTVV.

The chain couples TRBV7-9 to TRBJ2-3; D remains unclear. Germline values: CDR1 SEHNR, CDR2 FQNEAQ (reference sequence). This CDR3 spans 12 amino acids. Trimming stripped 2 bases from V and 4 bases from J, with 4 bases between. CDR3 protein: CASSLPADTQYF. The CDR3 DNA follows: TGTGCCAGCAGCTTACCCGCAGATACGCAGTATTTT. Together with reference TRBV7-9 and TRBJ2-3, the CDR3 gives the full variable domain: DTGVSQNPRHKITKRGQNVTFRCDPISEHNRLYWYRQTLGQGPEFLTYFQNEAQLEKSRLLSDRFSAERPKGSFSTLEIQRTEQGDSAMYLCASSLPADTQYFGPGTRLTVL.

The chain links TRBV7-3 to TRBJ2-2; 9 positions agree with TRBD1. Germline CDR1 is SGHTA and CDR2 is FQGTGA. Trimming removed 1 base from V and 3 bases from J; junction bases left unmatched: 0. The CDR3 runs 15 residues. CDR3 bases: TGTGCCAGCAGCTTAAGACAGGGGGACACCGGGGAGCTGTTTTTT. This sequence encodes CASSLRQGDTGELFF.

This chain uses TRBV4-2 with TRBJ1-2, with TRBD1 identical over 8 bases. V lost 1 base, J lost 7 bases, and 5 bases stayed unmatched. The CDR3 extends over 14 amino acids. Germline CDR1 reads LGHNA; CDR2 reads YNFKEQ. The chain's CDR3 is CASSQGGTGSGYTF. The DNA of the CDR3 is TGTGCCAGCAGCCAAGGGGGGACAGGCTCTGGCTACACCTTC.

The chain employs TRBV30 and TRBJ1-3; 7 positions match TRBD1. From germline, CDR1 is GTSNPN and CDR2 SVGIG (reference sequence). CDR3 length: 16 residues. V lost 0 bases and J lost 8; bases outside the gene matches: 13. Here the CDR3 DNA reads TGTGCCTGGAGTGTACCAAGCAGGGGGATTTTAGACACCATATATTTT. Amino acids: CAWSVPSRGILDTIYF.

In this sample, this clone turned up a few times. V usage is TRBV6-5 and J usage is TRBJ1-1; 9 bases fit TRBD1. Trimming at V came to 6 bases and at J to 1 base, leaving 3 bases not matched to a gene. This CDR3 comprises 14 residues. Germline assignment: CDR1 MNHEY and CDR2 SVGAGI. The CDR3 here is CASRRQGENTEAFF. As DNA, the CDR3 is TGTGCCAGCAGAAGACAGGGGGAGAACACTGAAGCTTTCTTT.

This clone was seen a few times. CDR3: CASSPQGSRDEAFF. DNA for the CDR3: TGTGCCAGCAGCCCACAGGGTTCCCGAGATGAAGCTTTCTTT. The chain couples TRBV6-5 to TRBJ1-1; possibly TRBD1 for D (6 bases). The CDR3 is 14 amino acids. V was trimmed by 6 bases and J by 7 bases, leaving 18 bases between them. The germline V gene has CDR1 MNHEY and CDR2 SVGAGI.

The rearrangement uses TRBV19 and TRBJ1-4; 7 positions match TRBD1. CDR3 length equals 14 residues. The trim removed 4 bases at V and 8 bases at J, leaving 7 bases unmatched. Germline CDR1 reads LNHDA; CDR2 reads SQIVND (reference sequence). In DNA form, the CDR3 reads TGTGCCAGTAGTAAGACAGGGAGAGGAGAAAAACTGTTTTTT. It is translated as CASSKTGRGEKLFF.

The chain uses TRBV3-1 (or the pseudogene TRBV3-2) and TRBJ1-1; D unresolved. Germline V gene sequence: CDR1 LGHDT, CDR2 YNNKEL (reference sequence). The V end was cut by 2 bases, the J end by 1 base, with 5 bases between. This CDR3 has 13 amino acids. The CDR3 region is CASSQQQNTEAFF. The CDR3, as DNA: TGTGCCAGCAGCCAACAACAGAACACTGAAGCTTTCTTT.

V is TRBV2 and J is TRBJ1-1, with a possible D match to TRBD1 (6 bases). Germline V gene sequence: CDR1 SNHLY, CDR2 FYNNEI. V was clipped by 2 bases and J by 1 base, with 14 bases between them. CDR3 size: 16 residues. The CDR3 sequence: CASSETTGQPNTEAFF. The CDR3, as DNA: TGTGCCAGCAGTGAAACTACGGGACAACCGAACACTGAAGCTTTCTTT.

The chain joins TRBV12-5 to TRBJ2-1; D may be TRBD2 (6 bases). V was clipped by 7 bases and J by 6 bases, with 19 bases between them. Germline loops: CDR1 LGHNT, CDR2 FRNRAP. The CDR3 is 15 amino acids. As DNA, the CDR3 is TGTGCTAGTGCCTCCCTTTCCGGAGGGATCAATGAGCAGTTCTTC. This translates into CASASLSGGINEQFF.

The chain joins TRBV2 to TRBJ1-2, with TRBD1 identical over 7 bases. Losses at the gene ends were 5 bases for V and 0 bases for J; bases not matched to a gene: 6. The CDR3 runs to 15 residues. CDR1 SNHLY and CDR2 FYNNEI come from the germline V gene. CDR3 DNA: TGTGCCAGCAGTTCCCGACAGGGAGCTAACTATGGCTACACCTTC. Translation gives CASSSRQGANYGYTF.

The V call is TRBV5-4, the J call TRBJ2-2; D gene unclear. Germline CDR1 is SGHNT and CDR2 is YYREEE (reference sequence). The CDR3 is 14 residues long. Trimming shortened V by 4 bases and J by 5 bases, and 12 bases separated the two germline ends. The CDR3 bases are TGTGCCAGCAGCCCGCGAGGTGGGACCGGGGAGCTGTTTTTT. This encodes CASSPRGGTGELFF.

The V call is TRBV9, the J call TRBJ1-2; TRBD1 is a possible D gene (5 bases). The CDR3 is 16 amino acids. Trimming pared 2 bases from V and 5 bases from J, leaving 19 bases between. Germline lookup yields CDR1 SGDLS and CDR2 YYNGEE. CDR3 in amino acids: CASSVLQGPLGYGYTF. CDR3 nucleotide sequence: TGTGCCAGCAGCGTCCTTCAGGGCCCCTTGGGGTATGGCTACACCTTC.

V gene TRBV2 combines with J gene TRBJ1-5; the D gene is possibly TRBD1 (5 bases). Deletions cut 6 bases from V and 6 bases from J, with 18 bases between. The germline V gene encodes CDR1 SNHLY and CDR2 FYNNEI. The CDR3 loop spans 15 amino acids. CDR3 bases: TGTGCCAGCAGAAGTGAGGCGGCAGGGCGTCAGCCCCAGCATTTT. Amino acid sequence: CASRSEAAGRQPQHF. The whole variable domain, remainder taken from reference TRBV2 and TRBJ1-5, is EPEVTQTPSHQVTQMGQEVILRCVPISNHLYFYWYRQILGQKVEFLVSFYNNEISEKSEIFDDQFSVERPDGSNFTLKIRSTKLEDSAMYFCASRSEAAGRQPQHFGDGTRLSIL.

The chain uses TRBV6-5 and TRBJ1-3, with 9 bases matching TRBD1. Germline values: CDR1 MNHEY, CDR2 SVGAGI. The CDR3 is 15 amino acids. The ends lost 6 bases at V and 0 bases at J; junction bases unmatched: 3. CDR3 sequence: CASRGTGNSGNTIYF. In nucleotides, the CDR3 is TGTGCCAGCAGAGGGACAGGGAACTCTGGAAACACCATATATTTT.

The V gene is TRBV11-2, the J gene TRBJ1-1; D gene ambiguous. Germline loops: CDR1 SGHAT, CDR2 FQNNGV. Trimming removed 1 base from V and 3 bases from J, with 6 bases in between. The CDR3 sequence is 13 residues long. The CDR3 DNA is TGTGCCAGCAGCTTAGTTCGGTACACTGAAGCTTTCTTT. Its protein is CASSLVRYTEAFF.

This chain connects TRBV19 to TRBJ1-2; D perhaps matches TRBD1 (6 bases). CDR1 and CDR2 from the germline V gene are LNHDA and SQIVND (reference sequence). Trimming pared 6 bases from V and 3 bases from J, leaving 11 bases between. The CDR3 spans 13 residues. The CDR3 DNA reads TGTGCCAGTAGGGGGGCCGGTTACTATGGCTACACCTTC. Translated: CASRGAGYYGYTF.